This T cell receptor beta chain is drawn from a study of post-analysis software for immune sequencing data (dated by TCRdb to about 2015). With regard to the full study: The recorded disease courses included relapsing-remitting, secondary progressive and progressive-relapsing multiple sclerosis, and some patients had no subtype annotation. The patient repertoires were compared against 11 previously published healthy control repertoires obtained from donors aged roughly 6 to 25 years. A subset of samples was prepared in parallel using single-end sample barcoding, then pooled and co-amplified after Illumina adapter ligation.

Only a few counts were recorded for this clonotype. There is no known antigen for this receptor. Within one base of it there is no much larger clone, and no base qualities were kept. Library generation was performed with PCR. Reads for this sample came from an Illumina HiSeq 2500. To reduce PCR and sequencing biases, unique molecular identifiers were incorporated into the TCR beta cDNA libraries. Per 1 to 10 million input T cells, 500,000 or so cDNA molecules were obtained, such that each molecule approximated one T cell. The patient libraries were prepared and sequenced using the same protocol as the earlier healthy control dataset. Samples belonging to the same batch were prepared together, multiplexed and sequenced on a shared HiSeq lane. Processing in the source paper ran as follows. MIGEC handled the raw barcoded reads, throwing out single-read molecular identifier groups before consensus assembly and CDR3 extraction. VDJtools was used for post-analysis of the clonotype tables, with diversity normalized by down-sampling every dataset to the smallest sample size. In repertoire overlap clustering, CDR3 amino acid sequences, but not nucleotide sequences, were matched to correct batch-related cross-sample contamination. The public reads were quality trimmed at Q25 with fastp and then assembled into clones with MiXCR by TCRdb, keeping productive beta chains. Rows merge per CDR3 protein into single entries with the most common DNA and genes. The V and J calls were not made by the authors but by TCRdb's processing. A total of 750,000 to 950,000 distinct CDR3 sequences appear in this sample, around 42% of them only once. Roughly 4.4% of the sample belongs to the ten largest clones.

TCR beta repertoires were profiled from peripheral blood of approximately 13 young patients with multiple sclerosis to demonstrate the VDJtools post-analysis software. The multiple sclerosis patients were children and adolescents between about 6 and 15 years of age. In the germline V gene, CDR1 corresponds to MDHEN and CDR2 to SYDVKM. Including the terminal cysteine and phenylalanine, the CDR3 comprises 11 residues. Only CDR3 DNA is held: 33 bases, read in frame from base 1. Trimming takes 5 bases from V and 9 bases from J, and the germline ends sit 10 bases apart. The investigation overall reported the following: When samples were clustered directly using the F measure, samples prepared in the same batch co-clustered strongly, which prompted a batch-effect correction. The control group was slightly older than the multiple sclerosis patient group. Significantly lower normalized Chao1 diversity was found in multiple sclerosis patients than in controls, suggesting substantial peripheral T-cell clonal expansion. Significantly higher frequencies in patients than in controls were found for about 5 TRBV segments, including TRBV5-6, TRBV5-1 and TRBV20-1.

This TCR came from a girl aged 10 to 17 with multiple sclerosis. What was sequenced was blood. Rearrangement joined TRBV28 to TRBJ1-2, with an unclear D gene assignment. The DNA sequence is given as TGTGCCAGCAGTCTCCGGATGCGCTACACCTTC. Its protein is CASSLRMRYTF.